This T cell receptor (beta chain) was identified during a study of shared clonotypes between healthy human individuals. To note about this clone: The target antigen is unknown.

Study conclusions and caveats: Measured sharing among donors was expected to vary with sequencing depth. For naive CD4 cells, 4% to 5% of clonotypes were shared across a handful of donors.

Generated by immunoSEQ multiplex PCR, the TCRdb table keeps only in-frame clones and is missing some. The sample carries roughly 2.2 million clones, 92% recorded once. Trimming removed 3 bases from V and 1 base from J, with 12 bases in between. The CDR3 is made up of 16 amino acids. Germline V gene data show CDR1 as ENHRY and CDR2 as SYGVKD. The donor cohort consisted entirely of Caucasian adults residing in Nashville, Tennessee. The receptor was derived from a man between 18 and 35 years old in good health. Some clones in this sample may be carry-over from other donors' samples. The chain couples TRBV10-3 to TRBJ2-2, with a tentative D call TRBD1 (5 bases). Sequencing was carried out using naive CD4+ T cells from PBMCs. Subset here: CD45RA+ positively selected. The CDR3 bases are TGTGCCATCAGTGAAGGTTTAGGGGAGAACACCGGGGAGCTGTTTTTT. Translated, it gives CAISEGLGENTGELFF.